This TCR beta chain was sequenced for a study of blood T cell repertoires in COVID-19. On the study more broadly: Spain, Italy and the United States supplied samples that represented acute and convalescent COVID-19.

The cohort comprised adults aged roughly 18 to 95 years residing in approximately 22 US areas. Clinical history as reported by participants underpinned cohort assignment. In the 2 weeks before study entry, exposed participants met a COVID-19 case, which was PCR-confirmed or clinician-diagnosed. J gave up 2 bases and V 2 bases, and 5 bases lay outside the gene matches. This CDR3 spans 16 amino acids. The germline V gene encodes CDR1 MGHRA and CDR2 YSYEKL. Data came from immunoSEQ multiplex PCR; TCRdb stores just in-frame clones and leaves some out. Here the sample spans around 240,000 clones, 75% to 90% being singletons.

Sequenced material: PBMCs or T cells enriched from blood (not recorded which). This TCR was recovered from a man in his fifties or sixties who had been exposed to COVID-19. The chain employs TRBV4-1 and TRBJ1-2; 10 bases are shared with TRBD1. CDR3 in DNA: TGCGCCAGCAGCCAACTTGGGACAGGGGCGAACTATGGCTACACCTTC. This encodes CASSQLGTGANYGYTF.